This note documents a single T cell receptor beta chain sequence. What it binds is not known. With 5 bases removed from V and 0 bases from J, the gap between germline ends came to 7 bases. CDR3 size: 13 residues. Germline loops: CDR1 SNHLY, CDR2 FYNNEI. Some clones are missing from TCRdb's copy, which holds only in-frame ones; the method was immunoSEQ multiplex PCR. The sample carries over 15,000 clones, approximately 89% recorded once. This record belongs to a study of T cells in localized non-small cell lung cancer. Study outcomes and limitations: Longer overall survival accompanied higher blood T cell density. The appearance of a median approximately 57 of the top 100 tumor clones was seen in adjacent lung. The study found T cell clonality highest in uninvolved adjacent lung, above tumor.

The chain carries TRBV2 and TRBJ2-5; D is ambiguous. This clonotype originated in a female donor aged 60 or older with stage III squamous cell lung carcinoma. Sequenced material: peripheral blood, taken before any cancer treatment. The CDR3: CASSPDNQETQYF. The CDR3 region has the DNA TGTGCCAGCAGTCCCGACAACCAAGAGACCCAGTACTTC. Combining the CDR3 with reference TRBV2 and TRBJ2-5 gives the whole variable domain EPEVTQTPSHQVTQMGQEVILRCVPISNHLYFYWYRQILGQKVEFLVSFYNNEISEKSEIFDDQFSVERPDGSNFTLKIRSTKLEDSAMYFCASSPDNQETQYFGPGTRLLVL.